The entry below describes one T cell receptor (beta chain). The specificity of this receptor is unknown. Per-nucleotide qualities are absent, and no much larger clonotype sits a single base away. These data come from a study of OX40 agonist ivuxolimab in advanced cancers. In the study overall: The costimulatory receptor OX40 (CD134) was targeted by ivuxolimab, a fully human IgG2 agonistic monoclonal antibody. Intravenous ivuxolimab was administered to patients every 2 weeks at six dose levels: 0.01, 0.1, 0.3, 1.5, 3 and 10 mg/kg. Of the approximately 50 dose-escalation patients, hepatocellular carcinoma was present in approximately 20, melanoma in some 15, renal cell carcinoma in 9 and head and neck cancer in 9. The dose-escalation cohort was over 70% male with a mean age of approximately 60 years, ranging from 23 to 79. Prior anti-PD-1, anti-PD-L1 or anti-CTLA-4 therapy was permitted, and 30% to 45% of dose-escalation patients had received checkpoint inhibitors. Partial responses were achieved by three dose-escalation patients, of whom one had hepatocellular carcinoma and two had cutaneous melanoma. The purpose of peripheral TCRbeta sequencing was to test whether ivuxolimab changed TCR sequence diversity and led to clonal T-cell expansion. The paper covers the monotherapy dose-escalation part of the phase I ivuxolimab trial, which included N ≈ 54 patients.

From a lookup of the germline V gene (reference sequence), CDR1 and CDR2 are MNHNY and SVGAGI. At the junction V is shortened by 4 bases and J by 6 bases; bases outside the gene matches: 6. From cysteine to phenylalanine, the CDR3 is 14 amino acids long. The CDR3 DNA has 42 bases and is translated from base 1. The trial excluded patients who had a history of autoimmune disease or who were on systemic immunosuppression. Peripheral blood for TCR sequencing was collected from all dose cohorts at baseline, on cycle 4 day 1, and on cycle 7 day 1. The samples were taken from a phase I, first-in-human, multicenter, open-label dose-escalation trial of ivuxolimab. The trial enrolled adults with locally advanced or metastatic head and neck squamous cell, hepatocellular, melanoma or renal cell carcinoma. CD4+ and CD8+ T cells were sorted separately from peripheral blood before TCR sequencing. Genomic DNA was extracted from sorted cells for sequencing of the TCRbeta CDR3 region. TCRbeta CDR3 regions were sequenced using the immunoSEQ Assay. The table comes from immuneACCESS by way of TCRdb, which keeps in-frame sequences with V and J called. Part of the clones is missing from these tables; in studies checked, under half for an unresolved V gene and the rest for unknown reasons. The sample table shows about 40,000 clones, and roughly 81% are seen once. About 15% of the sample is in the top ten clones.

Findings and caveats that apply to the study as a whole: At doses of 0.1 to 3.0 mg/kg, clonal expansion of both CD4+ and CD8+ T cells in blood was seen between baseline and week 6. Low levels of normalized T-cell clonal expansion were also seen in some patients who did not respond. On average, CD8+ T cells showed more expanded clones than CD4+ T cells after ivuxolimab. Which antigens the clonally expanded peripheral T cells were specific for was not determined. In the 0.1-3.0 mg/kg groups, partial responders had among the lowest normalized peripheral clonal expansion, particularly in CD8+ T cells.

Here the sequenced sample was CD4+ or CD8+ T cells sorted from blood, taken in a trial of the OX40 agonist ivuxolimab. Recombination connected TRBV6-6 to TRBJ1-5; TRBD1 lines up with 7 middle nucleotides. The TCR was taken from an adult with an advanced solid tumor such as melanoma, head and neck, liver or kidney cancer. The nucleotide sequence reads TGTGCCAGCAGTTGGGACAGACGGGGTCAGCCCCAGCATTTT. Protein translation: CASSWDRRGQPQHF.